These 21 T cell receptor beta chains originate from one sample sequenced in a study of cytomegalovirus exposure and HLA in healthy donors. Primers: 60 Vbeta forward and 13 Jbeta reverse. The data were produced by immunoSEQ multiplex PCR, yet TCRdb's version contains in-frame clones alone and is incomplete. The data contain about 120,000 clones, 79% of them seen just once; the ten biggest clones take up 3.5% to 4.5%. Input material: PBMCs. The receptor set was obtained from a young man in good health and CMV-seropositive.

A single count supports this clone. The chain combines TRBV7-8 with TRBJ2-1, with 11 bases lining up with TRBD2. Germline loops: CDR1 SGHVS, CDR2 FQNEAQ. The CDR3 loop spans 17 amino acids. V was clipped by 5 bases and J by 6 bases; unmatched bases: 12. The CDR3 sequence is CASSRNLAGGPGNEQFF. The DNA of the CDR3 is TGTGCCAGCAGCCGAAATTTAGCGGGGGGGCCGGGCAATGAGCAGTTCTTC.

The CDR3 spells CASSVTGQNYGYTF. DNA of the CDR3: TGTGCCAGCAGCGTGACAGGGCAAAACTATGGCTACACCTTC. The chain links TRBV9 to TRBJ1-2; 7 nucleotides align to TRBD1. Germline CDR1 is SGDLS and CDR2 is YYNGEE. V shed 2 bases, J shed 2 bases, and the junction held 3 bases outside the gene matches. This CDR3 has 14 residues.

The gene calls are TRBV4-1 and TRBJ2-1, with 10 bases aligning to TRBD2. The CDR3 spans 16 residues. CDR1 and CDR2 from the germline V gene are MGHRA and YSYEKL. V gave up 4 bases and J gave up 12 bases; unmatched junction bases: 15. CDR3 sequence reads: CASSPFLAGGNKWQFF. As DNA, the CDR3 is TGCGCCAGCAGCCCCTTTTTAGCGGGGGGCAACAAATGGCAGTTCTTC.

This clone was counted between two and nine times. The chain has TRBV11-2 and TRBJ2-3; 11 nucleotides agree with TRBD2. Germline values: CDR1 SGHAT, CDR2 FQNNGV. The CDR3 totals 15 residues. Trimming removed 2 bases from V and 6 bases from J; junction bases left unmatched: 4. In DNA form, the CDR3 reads TGTGCCAGCAGCTTACTAGCGGGGGGTTTTGATACGCAGTATTTT. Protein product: CASSLLAGGFDTQYF.

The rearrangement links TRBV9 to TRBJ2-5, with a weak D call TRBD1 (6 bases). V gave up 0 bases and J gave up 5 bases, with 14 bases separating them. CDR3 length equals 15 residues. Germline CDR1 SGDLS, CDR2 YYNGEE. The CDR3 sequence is CASSVDGTTRETQYF. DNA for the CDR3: TGTGCCAGCAGCGTAGATGGGACAACAAGGGAGACCCAGTACTTC.

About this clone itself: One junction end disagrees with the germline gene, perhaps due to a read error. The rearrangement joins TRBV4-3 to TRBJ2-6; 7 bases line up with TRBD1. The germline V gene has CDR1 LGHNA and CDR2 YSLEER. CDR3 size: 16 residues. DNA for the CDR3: TGCGCCAGCAGCCGGATGACAGGGTTTGGGGCCAACGGCCTGACTTTC. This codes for CASSRMTGFGANGLTF.

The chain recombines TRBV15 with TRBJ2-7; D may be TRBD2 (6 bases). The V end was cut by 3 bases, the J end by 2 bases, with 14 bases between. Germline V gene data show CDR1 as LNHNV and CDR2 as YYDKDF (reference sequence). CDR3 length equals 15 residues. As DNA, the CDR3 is TGTGCCACCAGCAGCGCAGCGGGCGCCGCCTACGAGCAGTACTTC. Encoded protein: CATSSAAGAAYEQYF.

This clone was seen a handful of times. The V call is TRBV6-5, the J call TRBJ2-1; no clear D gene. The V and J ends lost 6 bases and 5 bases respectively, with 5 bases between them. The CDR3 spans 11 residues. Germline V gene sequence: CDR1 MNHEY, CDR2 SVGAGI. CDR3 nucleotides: TGTGCCAGCAGATTAAACAATGAGCAGTTCTTC. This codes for CASRLNNEQFF.

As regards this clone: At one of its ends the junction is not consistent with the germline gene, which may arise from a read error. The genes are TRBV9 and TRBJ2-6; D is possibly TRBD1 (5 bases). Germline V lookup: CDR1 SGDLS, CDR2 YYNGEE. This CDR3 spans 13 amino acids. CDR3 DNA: TGTGCCAGCAGCGTAGTTGGGGCCAACGGCCTGACTTTC. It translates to CASSVVGANGLTF.

The chain's CDR3 is CASSVAPGAGYISDTQYF. Written as DNA, the CDR3 is TGTGCCAGCAGCGTAGCTCCAGGTGCGGGATACATTTCAGATACGCAGTATTTT. The genes are TRBV9 and TRBJ2-3; perhaps TRBD2 as D (6 bases). CDR3 size: 18 residues. Germline CDR1 reads SGDLS; CDR2 reads YYNGEE. V gave up 0 bases and J gave up 4 bases, with 21 bases separating them.

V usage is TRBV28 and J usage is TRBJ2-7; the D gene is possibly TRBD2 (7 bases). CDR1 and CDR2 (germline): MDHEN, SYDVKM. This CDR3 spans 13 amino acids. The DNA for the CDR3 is TGTGCAGGAGGGGGGGGTCCGAGCTACGAGCAGTACTTC. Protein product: CAGGGGPSYEQYF.

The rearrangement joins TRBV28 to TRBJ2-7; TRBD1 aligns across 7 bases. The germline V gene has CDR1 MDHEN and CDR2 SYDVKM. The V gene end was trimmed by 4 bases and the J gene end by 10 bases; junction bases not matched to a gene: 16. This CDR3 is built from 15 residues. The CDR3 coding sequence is TGTGCCAGCAGTTCCCCGAGGACAGGAGGTACGAGCCAGTACTTC. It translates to CASSSPRTGGTSQYF.

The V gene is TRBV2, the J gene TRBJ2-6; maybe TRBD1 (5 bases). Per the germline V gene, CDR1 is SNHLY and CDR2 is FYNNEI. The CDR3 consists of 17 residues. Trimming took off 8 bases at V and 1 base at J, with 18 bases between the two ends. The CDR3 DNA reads TGTGCCAGCCAGTGGGGCAGATTAATTTCTGGGGCCAACGTCCTGACTTTC. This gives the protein CASQWGRLISGANVLTF.

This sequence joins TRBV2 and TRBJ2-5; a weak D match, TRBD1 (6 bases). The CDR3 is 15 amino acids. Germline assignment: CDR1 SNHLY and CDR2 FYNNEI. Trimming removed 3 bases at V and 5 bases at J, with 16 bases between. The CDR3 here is CASSDRGQGLETQYF. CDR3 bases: TGTGCCAGCAGTGATAGAGGGCAGGGGTTGGAGACCCAGTACTTC.

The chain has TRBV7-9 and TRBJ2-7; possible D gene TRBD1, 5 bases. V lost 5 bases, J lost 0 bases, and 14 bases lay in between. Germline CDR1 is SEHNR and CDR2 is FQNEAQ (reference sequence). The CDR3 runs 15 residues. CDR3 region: CASSHTFRDSYEQYF. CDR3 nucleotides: TGTGCCAGCAGCCACACATTCAGGGACTCCTACGAGCAGTACTTC.

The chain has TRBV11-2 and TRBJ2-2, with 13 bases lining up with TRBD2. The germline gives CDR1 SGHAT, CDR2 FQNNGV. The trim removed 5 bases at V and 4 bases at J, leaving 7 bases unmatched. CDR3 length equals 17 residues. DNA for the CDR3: TGTGCCAGCAGCCTATGGACTAGCGGGAGTGCCACCGGGGAGCTGTTTTTT. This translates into CASSLWTSGSATGELFF.

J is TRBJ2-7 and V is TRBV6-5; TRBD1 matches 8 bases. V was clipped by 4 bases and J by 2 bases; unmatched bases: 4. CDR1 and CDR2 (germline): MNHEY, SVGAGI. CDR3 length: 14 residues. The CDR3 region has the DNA TGTGCCAGCAGTTCCTACAGGGGGGCCTACGAGCAGTACTTC. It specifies CASSSYRGAYEQYF.

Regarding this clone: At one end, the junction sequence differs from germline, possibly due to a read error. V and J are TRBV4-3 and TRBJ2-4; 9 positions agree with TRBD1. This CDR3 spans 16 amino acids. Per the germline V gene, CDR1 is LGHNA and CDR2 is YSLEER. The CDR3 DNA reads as TGCGCCAGCAGCCCCGCGTGGACAGGGGACAAAAACAGTCAGTACTTC. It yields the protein CASSPAWTGDKNSQYF.

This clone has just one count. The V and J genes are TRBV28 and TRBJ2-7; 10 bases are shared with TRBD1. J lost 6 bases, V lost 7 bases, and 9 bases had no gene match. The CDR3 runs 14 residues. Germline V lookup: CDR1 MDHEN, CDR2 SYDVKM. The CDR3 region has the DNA TGTGCCAGCATCGAGAGGGGACAGGGGTCCGAGCAGTACTTC. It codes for CASIERGQGSEQYF.

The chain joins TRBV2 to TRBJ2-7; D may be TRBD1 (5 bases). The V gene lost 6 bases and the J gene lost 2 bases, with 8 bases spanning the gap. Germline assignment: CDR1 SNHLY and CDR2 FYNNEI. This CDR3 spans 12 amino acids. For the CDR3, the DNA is TGTGCCAGCAGCCAGACAGCCTACGAGCAGTACTTC. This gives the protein CASSQTAYEQYF.

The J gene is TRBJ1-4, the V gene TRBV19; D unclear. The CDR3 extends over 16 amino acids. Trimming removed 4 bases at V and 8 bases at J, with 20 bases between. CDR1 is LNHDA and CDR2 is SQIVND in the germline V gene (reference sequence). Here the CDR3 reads CASSNGREGLEEKLFF. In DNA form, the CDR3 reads TGTGCCAGTAGTAACGGTAGAGAGGGCCTGGAAGAAAAACTGTTTTTT. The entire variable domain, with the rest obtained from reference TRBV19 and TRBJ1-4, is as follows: DGGITQSPKYLFRKEGQNVTLSCEQNLNHDAMYWYRQDPGQGLRLIYYSQIVNDFQKGDIAEGYSVSREKKESFPLTVTSAQKNPTAFYLCASSNGREGLEEKLFFGSGTQLSVL.